This TCR beta chain was identified in a study of blood T cell repertoires in COVID-19. As for the study in general: The United States, Italy and Spain supplied acute and convalescent COVID-19 samples. PBMCs, B-cell-depleted T cells, or T cells provided the cDNA or gDNA that made up the material.

Per the original data handling: Amplified reference gene primers provided the basis for estimating nucleated cell counts. The table came from immunoSEQ multiplex PCR; TCRdb's copy has only in-frame clones and leaves some out. The V and J calls and clone size come from that table; D and trimming were worked out from the DNA. The data hold about 160,000 clones, with around 74% observed a single time. Trimming cost V 4 bases and J 6 bases; bases outside gene matches: 14. The CDR3 is 16 residues long. Germline V gene sequence: CDR1 SGHDT, CDR2 YYEEEE. Seattle patients were enrolled during active infection and followed longitudinally.

The V gene is TRBV5-6, the J gene TRBJ2-5, with 8 positions matching TRBD1. Sequenced sample: peripheral blood. This receptor was obtained from a woman aged 60-75 years with COVID-19, enrolled during active disease. The chain's CDR3 is CASSAGGARSEKTQYF. The CDR3 nucleotides are TGTGCCAGCAGCGCAGGGGGCGCGAGGTCGGAAAAGACCCAGTACTTC.